Detailed here is one TCR beta chain. The antigen is unknown. Investigators excluded patients with uncontrolled infection, other autoimmune disease, pregnancy or lactation. Orbital computed tomography and thyroid ultrasound, together with serum TRAb and thyroxine and clinical symptoms, were used for diagnoses. This record comes from a study of T cells in Graves' hyperthyroidism and ophthalmopathy. Study-wide results and limits: Most clonotypes that expanded in the thyroid above 0.001 also showed up in blood.

TCR beta CDR3 regions were amplified from RNA. The HTBI primer set drove a first-round RT-PCR of the TCR CDR3. TCRdb reprocessed the multiplex PCR reads via MiXCR and lists one record per CDR3 protein. Of roughly 510,000 distinct CDR3 sequences listed, about 45% are singletons. Germline CDR1 reads DFQATT; CDR2 reads SNEGSKA (reference sequence). The CDR3 has 15 amino acids. V was clipped by 5 bases and J by 4 bases; unmatched bases: 12. Sequenced: peripheral blood or thyroid tissue (not recorded which). The TCR was taken from an adult woman with Graves' disease, either hyperthyroidism or ophthalmopathy (not recorded which). The rearrangement links TRBV20-1 to TRBJ2-7, with TRBD2 identical over 9 bases. The CDR3: CSAEPRGSGSYEQYF. The CDR3 region has the DNA TGCAGTGCTGAGCCGCGGGGTAGCGGGAGTTACGAGCAGTACTTC.